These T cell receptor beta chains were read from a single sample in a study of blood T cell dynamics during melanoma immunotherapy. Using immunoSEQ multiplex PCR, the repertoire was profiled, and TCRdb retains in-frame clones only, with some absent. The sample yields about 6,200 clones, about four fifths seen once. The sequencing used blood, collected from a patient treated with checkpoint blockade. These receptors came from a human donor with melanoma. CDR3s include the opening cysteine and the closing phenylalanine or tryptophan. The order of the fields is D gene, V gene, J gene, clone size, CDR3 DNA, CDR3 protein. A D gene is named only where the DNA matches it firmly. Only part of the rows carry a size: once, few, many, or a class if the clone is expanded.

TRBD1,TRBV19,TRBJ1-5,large,TGTGCCAGTAGTCTCTGGGACAGGGGGCGCGGCAATCAGCCCCAGCATTTT,CASSLWDRGRGNQPQHF
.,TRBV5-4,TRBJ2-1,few,TGTGCCAGCAGAGCCCCCGAGACAGGCAAATACAATGAGCAGTTCTTC,CASRAPETGKYNEQFF
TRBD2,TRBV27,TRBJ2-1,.,TGTGCCAGCAGGGGACTAGCGGCCTACAATGAGCAGTTCTTC,CASRGLAAYNEQFF
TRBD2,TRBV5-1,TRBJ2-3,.,TGCGCCAGCAGCCGCGGGACTAGCCCAGATACGCAGTATTTT,CASSRGTSPDTQYF
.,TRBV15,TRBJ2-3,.,TGTGCCACCAGCACTGACCTAGGGGGGAGGGATCCAACTAGCACAGATACGCAGTATTTT,CATSTDLGGRDPTSTDTQYF
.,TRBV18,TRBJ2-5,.,TGTGCCAGCTCATCCCTCCAAGAGACCCAGTACTTC,CASSSLQETQYF
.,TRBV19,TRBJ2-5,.,TGTGCCAGTAGTATAGGGGGCAGAACGGATCCACAAGAGACCCAGTACTTC,CASSIGGRTDPQETQYF
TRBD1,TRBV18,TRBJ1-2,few,TGTGCCAGCTCACCTGGACAGGGGGAGGGCTACACCTTC,CASSPGQGEGYTF
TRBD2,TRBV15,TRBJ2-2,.,TGTGCCACCAGCAGAGGCTTCACTAGCGGGGGGGGCAACACCGGGGAGCTGTTTTTT,CATSRGFTSGGGNTGELFF
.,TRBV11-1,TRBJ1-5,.,TGTGCCAGCAGCCTACAGGGAGGTCAGCCCCAGCATTTT,CASSLQGGQPQHF
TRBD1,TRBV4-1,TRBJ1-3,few,TGCGCCAGCAGCCAAGTCCACAGGGGCAAAGGAAACACCATATATTTT,CASSQVHRGKGNTIYF
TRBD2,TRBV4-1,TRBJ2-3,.,TGCGCCAGCAGCCAAGATCCTAGCGGGGGGGCCGGTACGCAGTATTTT,CASSQDPSGGAGTQYF
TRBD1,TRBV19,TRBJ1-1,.,TGTGCCAGTAGTATACGACAGGGTAGGGGTGAAGCTTTCTTT,CASSIRQGRGEAFF
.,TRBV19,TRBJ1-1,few,TGTGCCAGTAAGAGAGGGACTGAAGCTTTCTTT,CASKRGTEAFF
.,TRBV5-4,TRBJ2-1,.,TGTGCCAGCAGCTTGGATAGCGGCCCCTCTAATGAGCAGTTCTTC,CASSLDSGPSNEQFF
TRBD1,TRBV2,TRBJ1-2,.,TGTGCCAGCAGAGACCGGGACAGGGTTGACGGCTACACCTTC,CASRDRDRVDGYTF
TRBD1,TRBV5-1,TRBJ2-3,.,TGCGCCAGCAGCCGGGACAGGGATGTGACAGATACGCAGTATTTT,CASSRDRDVTDTQYF
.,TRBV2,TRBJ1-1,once,TGTGCCAGCAGTGGTGTAGGGGGCACTGAAGCTTTCTTT,CASSGVGGTEAFF
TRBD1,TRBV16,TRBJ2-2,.,TGTGCCAGCATCCGTCAGGGGGCAGGGATCGCCGGGGAGCTGTTTTTT,CASIRQGAGIAGELFF
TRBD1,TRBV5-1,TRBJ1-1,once,TGCGCCAGCAGCAGGGAGGGACAGGGGCGGACTGAAGCTTTCTTT,CASSREGQGRTEAFF
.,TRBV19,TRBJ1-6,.,TGTGCCAGTAGTAGTGAGGAGTCACCCCTCCACTTT,CASSSEESPLHF
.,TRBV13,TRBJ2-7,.,TGTGCCAGCAGCCGTACAGGGAACGGCGAGCAGTACTTC,CASSRTGNGEQYF
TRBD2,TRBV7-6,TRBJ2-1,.,TGTGCCAGCAGCTTAGGTAGCGGGGGAAGCTACAATGAGCAGTTCTTC,CASSLGSGGSYNEQFF
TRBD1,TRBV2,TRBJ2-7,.,TGTGCCAGCAGCCAATGGGGGACAGGGGTTCGCGAGCAGTACTTC,CASSQWGTGVREQYF
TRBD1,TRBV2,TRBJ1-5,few,TGTGCCAGCAGAGACAGGGTGGGCAATCAGCCCCAGCATTTT,CASRDRVGNQPQHF
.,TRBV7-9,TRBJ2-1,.,TGTGCCAGCAGCTTAGGAGGAACGGAGCAGTTCTTC,CASSLGGTEQFF
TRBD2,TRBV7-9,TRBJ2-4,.,TGTGCCAGCAGCTCAGCGGGGGGGTCAGGAAACATTCAGTACTTC,CASSSAGGSGNIQYF
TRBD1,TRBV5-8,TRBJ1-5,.,TGTGCCAGCAGCAAGACAGGGGGCCTGAGAGTAAGCAATCAGCCCCAGCATTTT,CASSKTGGLRVSNQPQHF
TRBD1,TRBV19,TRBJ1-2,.,TGTGCCAGTAGTACAGGACAGGGAGCTAACTATGGCTACACCTTC,CASSTGQGANYGYTF
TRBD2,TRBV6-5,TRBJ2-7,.,TGTGCCAGCAGTTACGGTGGGGGAGGGCCTTCCTACGAGCAGTACTTC,CASSYGGGGPSYEQYF
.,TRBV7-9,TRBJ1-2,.,TGTGCCAGCAGCTATCGACGGAACTATGGCTACACCTTC,CASSYRRNYGYTF
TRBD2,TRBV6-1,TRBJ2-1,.,TGTGCCAGCCGGGGTAGCGGGGGGGATGAGCAGTTCTTC,CASRGSGGDEQFF
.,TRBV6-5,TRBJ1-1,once,TGTGCCAGCAGTTCCAGGACTCGAGGCTCTGAAGCTTTCTTT,CASSSRTRGSEAFF